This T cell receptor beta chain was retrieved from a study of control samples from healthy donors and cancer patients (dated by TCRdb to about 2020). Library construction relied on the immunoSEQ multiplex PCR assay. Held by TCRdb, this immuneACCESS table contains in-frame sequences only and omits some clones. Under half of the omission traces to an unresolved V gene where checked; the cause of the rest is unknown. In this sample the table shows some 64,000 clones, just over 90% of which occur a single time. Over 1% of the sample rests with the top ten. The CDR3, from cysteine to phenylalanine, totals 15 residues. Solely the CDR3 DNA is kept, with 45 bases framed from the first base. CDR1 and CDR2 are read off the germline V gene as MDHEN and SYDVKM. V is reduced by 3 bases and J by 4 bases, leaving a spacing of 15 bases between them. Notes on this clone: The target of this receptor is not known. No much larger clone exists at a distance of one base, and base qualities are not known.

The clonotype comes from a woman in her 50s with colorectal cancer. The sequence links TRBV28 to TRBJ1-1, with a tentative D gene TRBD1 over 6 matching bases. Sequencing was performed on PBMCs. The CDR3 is CASSFLPTGVTEAFF. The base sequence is TGTGCCAGCAGTTTTCTCCCGACAGGCGTCACTGAAGCTTTCTTT.